The 2 T cell receptor beta chains given below trace back to one sample, sequenced in a study of neurological immune-mediated disorders. One entry per CDR3 protein results from TCRdb running MiXCR on the 5' RACE reads. Of 65,000 to 95,000 distinct CDR3 sequences listed, approximately 6% are singletons. Time point in this sample: longitudinal time-point 2. The sequencing input was PBMCs. Source of these receptors: a woman aged 55-69 years with multiple sclerosis.

This clonotype was seen at least ten times. The chain employs TRBV20-1 and TRBJ1-5; D might be TRBD1 (6 bases). CDR3 length equals 15 residues. V gave up 0 bases and J gave up 6 bases, with 15 bases separating them. Germline CDR1 reads DFQATT; CDR2 reads SNEGSKA (reference sequence). CDR3 protein: CSARDTGRGSQPQHF. CDR3 bases: TGCAGTGCTAGAGATACGGGCAGGGGCAGTCAGCCCCAGCATTTT.

This clonotype was observed at least ten times. The genes are TRBV12-3 or TRBV12-4 and TRBJ2-5, with no clear D. V was shortened by 1 base and J by 5 bases, with 8 bases between the two germline ends. This CDR3 has 13 amino acids. CDR3 residues: CASSLEEGETQYF. CDR3 nucleotides: TGTGCCAGCAGTTTAGAGGAAGGGGAGACCCAGTACTTC.